A selection of T cell receptor beta chains follows, all from one sample in a study of patients and donors after allogeneic stem cell transplantation. TCRdb itself ran the RT-PCR reads through MiXCR, one entry per CDR3 protein. The profile shows approximately 20,000 distinct CDR3 sequences, 4.5% to 5.5% of them singletons. The sequencing sample was made of blood, either unsorted or a sorted T cell fraction (not recorded which). The source of these receptors is a human donor who was either an allogeneic HSCT recipient or a stem cell or donor lymphocyte infusion donor (not recorded which). It is not recorded whose cells these are; they may come from a transplant donor. The CDR3 runs from the conserved cysteine through the conserved F or W. The D gene is left open where the match is weak. The size of a clone is reported for some rows only, either as once, few or many, or as a class for expanded clones.

V gene,clone size,D gene,J gene,CDR3 protein,CDR3 DNA
TRBV15,many,-,TRBJ2-7,CATSRGGPKTYEQYF,TGTGCCACCAGCAGAGGGGGACCTAAAACCTACGAGCAGTACTTC
TRBV9,-,-,TRBJ2-1,CASSRWGETTPKEQFF,TGTGCCAGCAGCCGGTGGGGGGAGACAACCCCTAAGGAGCAGTTCTTC
TRBV28,many,-,TRBJ1-2,CASSLLDGGYGYTF,TGTGCCAGCAGTTTATTGGACGGAGGCTATGGCTACACCTTC
TRBV20-1,many,-,TRBJ1-6,CSARAAGSPLHF,TGCAGTGCTAGGGCCGCGGGTTCACCCCTCCACTTT
TRBV28,many,-,TRBJ2-1,CASSSPTLVTLYNEQFF,TGTGCCAGCAGTTCCCCCACACTAGTAACACTTTACAATGAGCAGTTCTTC
TRBV15,once,-,TRBJ2-7,CATSRGQGPPYEQYF,TGTGCCACCAGCAGAGGGCAGGGGCCACCCTACGAGCAGTACTTC
TRBV19,many,-,TRBJ1-1,CASSISPPPLNTEAFF,TGTGCCAGTAGTATAAGCCCCCCTCCCCTAAACACTGAAGCTTTCTTT
TRBV24-1,many,TRBD1,TRBJ2-5,CATGQGGLETQYF,TGTGCCACCGGACAGGGAGGTTTGGAGACCCAGTACTTC
TRBV27,-,TRBD2,TRBJ2-3,CASSLSGSGGAGGQYF,TGTGCCAGCAGTTTAAGTGGTAGCGGGGGGGCCGGGGGGCAGTATTTT
TRBV20-1,-,TRBD2,TRBJ2-7,CSAGGRSYEQYF,TGCAGTGCTGGCGGGAGGAGCTACGAGCAGTACTTC
TRBV2,many,-,TRBJ1-4,CASSEVGGASNEKLFF,TGTGCCAGCAGTGAAGTGGGGGGGGCATCTAATGAAAAACTGTTTTTT
TRBV19,few,TRBD2,TRBJ2-3,CASSTGTSGGRDTQYF,TGTGCCAGTAGTACGGGGACTAGCGGGGGGAGAGATACGCAGTATTTT
TRBV7-9,many,-,TRBJ2-1,CASSQPTGFIYNEQFF,TGTGCCAGCAGCCAACCTACAGGGTTTATCTACAATGAGCAGTTCTTC
TRBV28,-,TRBD2,TRBJ2-3,CASRRTPGTSGKISDTQYF,TGTGCCAGCAGGAGAACCCCCGGGACTAGCGGGAAAATTTCAGATACGCAGTATTTT
TRBV7-9,-,-,TRBJ2-7,CASSLAHARYEQYF,TGTGCCAGCAGCTTAGCGCATGCCCGCTACGAGCAGTACTTC
TRBV7-7,many,-,TRBJ2-7,CASSMDRSSYEQYF,TGTGCTAGCAGCATGGACAGAAGCTCCTACGAGCAGTACTTC
TRBV10-3,many,TRBD1,TRBJ2-1,CAISEGTVGNEQFF,TGTGCCATCAGTGAGGGGACAGTAGGGAATGAGCAGTTCTTC
TRBV5-5,-,-,TRBJ1-1,CASSLSGSYTEAFF,TGTGCCAGCAGCTTGAGTGGCAGTTACACTGAAGCTTTCTTT
TRBV13,-,TRBD1,TRBJ2-7,CASREVRTGLSYEQYF,TGTGCCAGCAGAGAAGTCAGGACAGGTCTCTCCTACGAGCAGTACTTC
TRBV5-6,-,-,TRBJ1-6,CASSLEGPGNSPLHF,TGTGCCAGCAGCTTGGAAGGGCCGGGTAATTCACCCCTCCACTTT
TRBV3-1,many,-,TRBJ1-1,CASSRDPSTEAFF,TGTGCCAGCAGCCGGGACCCAAGCACTGAAGCTTTCTTT
TRBV7-9,many,-,TRBJ1-3,CASSLGLSGNTIYF,TGTGCCAGCAGCTTAGGACTCTCTGGAAACACCATATATTTT
TRBV10-2,few,-,TRBJ2-7,CASSDLASKDYGQYF,TGCGCCAGCAGTGATCTAGCGAGCAAGGACTACGGGCAGTACTTC
TRBV5-6,-,-,TRBJ2-5,CASSLFRGAEAETQYF,TGTGCCAGCAGCTTGTTCCGGGGGGCGGAAGCTGAGACCCAGTACTTC
TRBV11-3,many,-,TRBJ2-1,CASSLVPYNEQFF,TGTGCCAGCAGCTTAGTTCCCTACAATGAGCAGTTCTTC
TRBV28,-,-,TRBJ1-2,CATGTEYGYTF,TGTGCCACCGGAACAGAATATGGCTACACCTTC
TRBV5-4,many,TRBD1,TRBJ2-6,CASSSRDRGRSGANVLTF,TGTGCCAGCAGCTCCCGGGACAGGGGTCGATCTGGGGCCAACGTCCTGACTTTC
TRBV5-6,many,-,TRBJ2-3,CASRHTGWGVSTDTQYF,TGTGCCAGCAGGCATACAGGGTGGGGAGTTAGCACAGATACGCAGTATTTT
TRBV12-3/TRBV12-4,-,-,TRBJ1-3,CASSFRGSGNTIYF,TGTGCCAGCAGTTTTCGGGGGTCTGGAAACACCATATATTTT
TRBV18,few,-,TRBJ1-5,CASSRGSRGNQPQHF,TGTGCCAGCTCACGAGGCTCGCGGGGCAATCAGCCCCAGCATTTT
TRBV7-6,-,-,TRBJ2-3,CASSPRGTDTQYF,TGTGCCAGCAGCCCAAGGGGGACAGATACGCAGTATTTT
TRBV15,many,TRBD2,TRBJ2-1,CATSVNSGRDEQFF,TGTGCCACCAGCGTAAATAGCGGGAGGGATGAGCAGTTCTTC
TRBV18,many,-,TRBJ2-7,CASSSTVRVNEQYF,TGTGCCAGCTCATCTACGGTCAGGGTCAACGAGCAGTACTTC
TRBV28,many,-,TRBJ1-1,CASTQGLNTEAFF,TGTGCCAGCACTCAGGGCCTGAACACTGAAGCTTTCTTT
TRBV5-1,many,-,TRBJ2-3,CASSWGDRPLTDTQYF,TGCGCCAGCAGCTGGGGAGACAGGCCCCTCACAGATACGCAGTATTTT
TRBV9,many,-,TRBJ2-5,CASSLRGAFRQETQYF,TGTGCCAGCAGCCTAAGAGGGGCCTTCAGGCAAGAGACCCAGTACTTC
TRBV27,many,TRBD1,TRBJ1-4,CASSLTRGKDEKLFF,TGTGCCAGCAGTTTAACCAGGGGGAAGGATGAAAAACTGTTTTTT
TRBV5-1,many,-,TRBJ1-2,CASSVDGDARIYGYTF,TGCGCCAGCAGCGTGGACGGGGACGCTAGGATCTATGGCTACACCTTC
TRBV3-1,few,-,TRBJ1-1,CASSQGRILNTEAFF,TGTGCCAGCAGCCAAGGTAGGATTTTAAACACTGAAGCTTTCTTT
TRBV2,many,TRBD1,TRBJ2-1,CASSDRDRGFF,TGTGCCAGCAGTGATAGGGACAGGGGGTTCTTC
TRBV7-9,many,-,TRBJ1-2,CASSLASQTYGYTF,TGTGCCAGCAGCTTAGCGTCACAGACTTATGGCTACACCTTC
TRBV20-1,medium-sized,-,TRBJ1-5,CSAMVGSNQPQHF,TGCAGTGCCATGGTGGGGAGCAATCAGCCCCAGCATTTT
TRBV7-8,many,-,TRBJ2-7,CASSSGWGEQYF,TGTGCCAGCAGCTCCGGATGGGGCGAGCAGTACTTC
TRBV15,many,TRBD1,TRBJ1-3,CATSRGQGDGNTIYF,TGTGCCACCAGCAGGGGACAGGGGGATGGAAACACCATATATTTT
TRBV7-2,many,-,TRBJ1-5,CASSRHLYSNQPQHF,TGTGCCAGCAGCCGACACCTTTATAGCAATCAGCCCCAGCATTTT
TRBV10-2,many,-,TRBJ2-3,CASRQQGSRDTQYF,TGCGCCAGCCGACAACAGGGCTCACGAGATACGCAGTATTTT
TRBV29-1,many,-,TRBJ2-1,CSVHRGGLNEQFF,TGCAGCGTCCATCGAGGAGGACTTAATGAGCAGTTCTTC
TRBV10-3,many,-,TRBJ1-4,CAISGGSNEKLFF,TGTGCCATAAGTGGGGGATCTAATGAAAAACTGTTTTTT
TRBV7-9,many,-,TRBJ1-4,CASSSGYRVTGNEKLFF,TGTGCCAGCAGCTCAGGTTACCGGGTGACCGGGAATGAAAAACTGTTTTTT
TRBV14,many,-,TRBJ1-1,CASSPLTNTEAFF,TGTGCCAGCAGCCCTCTAACGAACACTGAAGCTTTCTTT
TRBV7-3,many,-,TRBJ2-1,CASSSLLNEQFF,TGTGCCAGCAGCTCCCTACTAAATGAGCAGTTCTTC
TRBV5-1,many,-,TRBJ1-1,CASSLSGNKNTEAFF,TGCGCCAGCAGCTTGTCAGGCAACAAGAACACTGAAGCTTTCTTT
TRBV5-1,many,TRBD1,TRBJ1-1,CASSWDRLNTEAFF,TGCGCCAGCAGCTGGGACAGACTGAACACTGAAGCTTTCTTT
TRBV20-1,many,-,TRBJ1-2,CSAQTPGGYTF,TGCAGTGCACAAACCCCCGGAGGCTACACCTTC
TRBV19,few,-,TRBJ1-5,CASSIIGVNQPQHF,TGTGCCAGTAGTATAATTGGGGTCAATCAGCCCCAGCATTTT
TRBV7-9,many,TRBD2,TRBJ2-1,CASSLLGGAYNEQFF,TGTGCCAGCAGCTTACTCGGGGGGGCCTACAATGAGCAGTTCTTC
TRBV3-1,many,TRBD1,TRBJ1-4,CASSPRDSPNEKLFF,TGTGCCAGCAGCCCCCGGGACAGTCCTAATGAAAAACTGTTTTTT
TRBV12-3/TRBV12-4,medium-sized,TRBD2,TRBJ2-5,CASSISAGGRETQYF,TGTGCCAGCAGTATTTCGGCGGGAGGTAGAGAGACCCAGTACTTC